Listed below are T cell receptor beta chains from one sample, sequenced in a study of T-cell memory formation after mild COVID-19. TCRdb reprocessed the 5' RACE reads via MiXCR and lists one record per CDR3 protein. The sample carries about 250,000 distinct CDR3 sequences, 15% to 20% recorded once. The sequenced sample was PBMCs or a T cell subset sorted from them (not recorded which). Receptor source: a man aged 18 to 35 who had mild COVID-19 (a few samples of this study predate the infection). Cell type and time point are not known. The CDR3 runs from the conserved cysteine through the conserved F or W. Fields, in order: J gene, D gene, clone size, V gene, CDR3 protein, CDR3 DNA. D genes are given only for firm matches. Clone size is not always given. Where it is, it says once, few, many or a class for expanded clones.

>TRBJ1-2|TRBD1|few|TRBV12-3/TRBV12-4
CASSRDRKYGYTF
TGTGCCAGCAGCCGGGACAGGAAGTATGGCTACACCTTC
>TRBJ1-1|.|few|TRBV5-1
CASSLAGKDMSTEAFF
TGCGCCAGCAGCTTGGCAGGGAAGGATATGAGCACTGAAGCTTTCTTT
>TRBJ1-1|.|few|TRBV11-3
CASSFVQSLLPEAFF
TGTGCCAGCAGCTTCGTACAGTCATTGTTACCTGAAGCTTTCTTT
>TRBJ2-3|TRBD2|few|TRBV20-1
CSAPGLAHDTQYF
TGCAGTGCCCCGGGACTAGCTCACGATACGCAGTATTTT
>TRBJ1-2|.|.|TRBV4-2
CASSQDAKGSGYTF
TGTGCCAGCAGCCAAGATGCTAAAGGGAGTGGCTACACCTTC
>TRBJ2-3|TRBD2|.|TRBV6-5
CASSYRGGRDTQYF
TGTGCCAGCAGTTACCGGGGGGGCAGGGATACGCAGTATTTT
>TRBJ1-5|TRBD1|few|TRBV12-3/TRBV12-4
CASRAGTGSNQPQHF
TGTGCCAGCAGGGCCGGGACAGGGAGCAATCAGCCCCAGCATTTT
>TRBJ2-1|TRBD2|few|TRBV7-7
CASSHGTSGNEQFF
TGTGCCAGCAGCCACGGGACTAGCGGTAATGAGCAGTTCTTC
>TRBJ2-3|.|few|TRBV6-5
CASRGSSDTQYF
TGTGCCAGCAGGGGATCATCAGATACGCAGTATTTT
>TRBJ1-1|.|.|TRBV20-1
CSARGTGLAYTEAFF
TGCAGTGCTAGAGGCACGGGGCTCGCTTACACTGAAGCTTTCTTT
>TRBJ2-7|.|few|TRBV4-3
CASSQLIRYEQYF
TGCGCCAGCAGCCAATTGATAAGGTACGAGCAGTACTTC
>TRBJ2-1|TRBD2|.|TRBV4-3
CASSQGTSGGYNEQFF
TGCGCCAGCAGCCAAGGAACTAGCGGGGGTTACAATGAGCAGTTCTTC
>TRBJ2-2|.|few|TRBV10-1
CASSEGGFPGELFF
TGCGCCAGCAGTGAAGGAGGGTTCCCCGGGGAGCTGTTTTTT
>TRBJ2-5|.|few|TRBV5-1
CASTRAPALQETQYF
TGCGCCAGCACACGGGCCCCGGCACTCCAAGAGACCCAGTACTTC
>TRBJ1-2|.|.|TRBV4-3
CASSQVPSDYGYTF
TGCGCCAGCAGCCAAGTACCATCCGACTATGGCTACACCTTC
>TRBJ1-3|TRBD1|.|TRBV27
CASRQQGAGNTIYF
TGTGCCAGCAGGCAACAGGGGGCTGGAAACACCATATATTTT
>TRBJ2-7|.|many|TRBV4-3
CASSQDRLSNEQYF
TGCGCCAGCAGCCAAGATCGACTAAGTAACGAGCAGTACTTC
>TRBJ2-1|.|many|TRBV24-1
CATSDPGVSNNEQFF
TGTGCCACCAGTGATCCAGGGGTGTCGAACAATGAGCAGTTCTTC
>TRBJ1-3|.|few|TRBV7-9
CASSLFSGNTIYF
TGTGCCAGCAGCTTATTCTCTGGAAACACCATATATTTT
>TRBJ2-1|.|few|TRBV9
CASSVYGTHNEQFF
TGTGCCAGCAGCGTATACGGGACTCACAATGAGCAGTTCTTC
>TRBJ2-4|.|few|TRBV5-1
CASSLAESGLTKNIQYF
TGCGCCAGCAGCTTGGCTGAGTCAGGGTTGACCAAAAACATTCAGTACTTC
>TRBJ1-2|TRBD1|.|TRBV20-1
CSARLTGSNYGYTF
TGCAGTGCTAGATTGACAGGGTCTAACTATGGCTACACCTTC
>TRBJ1-6|TRBD1|.|TRBV14
CASSQGQGEGSPLHF
TGTGCCAGCAGCCAAGGACAGGGCGAGGGTTCACCCCTCCACTTT
>TRBJ2-5|.|.|TRBV20-1
CSARRPVAETQYF
TGCAGTGCCAGGCGGCCGGTCGCGGAGACCCAGTACTTC
>TRBJ2-5|.|.|TRBV5-1
CASSLAPTSQETQYF
TGCGCCAGCAGCTTGGCCCCAACTAGCCAAGAGACCCAGTACTTC
>TRBJ2-2|.|.|TRBV9
CASSVGTLNTGELFF
TGTGCCAGCAGTGTCGGGACACTAAACACCGGGGAGCTGTTTTTT
>TRBJ1-1|TRBD1|.|TRBV28
CASSPALGQVTEAFF
TGTGCCAGCAGTCCCGCCCTCGGACAGGTCACTGAAGCTTTCTTT
>TRBJ1-1|.|.|TRBV5-1
CASSPWDGPADTEAFF
TGCGCCAGCAGCCCGTGGGACGGCCCCGCGGACACTGAAGCTTTCTTT
>TRBJ1-1|TRBD1|.|TRBV6-1
CASSRQGGNTEAFF
TGTGCCAGCAGTCGACAGGGGGGGAACACTGAAGCTTTCTTT
>TRBJ1-4|.|few|TRBV10-3
CAISESLIQNEKLFF
TGTGCCATCAGTGAGTCGCTGATCCAAAATGAAAAACTGTTTTTT
>TRBJ2-2|TRBD2|.|TRBV7-3
CASSLGGVVGELFF
TGTGCCAGCAGCTTAGGGGGGGTCGTCGGGGAGCTGTTTTTT
>TRBJ1-5|.|.|TRBV4-2
CASSQVHGRQPQHF
TGTGCCAGCAGCCAAGTACACGGACGGCAGCCCCAGCATTTT
>TRBJ1-2|.|many|TRBV5-1
CASRQKAGMGNYGYTF
TGCGCCAGCAGGCAGAAGGCGGGAATGGGTAACTATGGCTACACCTTC
>TRBJ2-3|.|few|TRBV14
CASSPNEITQYF
TGTGCCAGCAGCCCCAATGAGATTACGCAGTATTTT
>TRBJ2-5|.|.|TRBV5-1
CASSLEAIQETQYF
TGCGCCAGCAGCTTGGAGGCAATCCAAGAGACCCAGTACTTC
>TRBJ1-1|.|.|TRBV5-6
CASSFTSGRDTEAFF
TGTGCCAGCAGCTTTACATCGGGCCGGGACACTGAAGCTTTCTTT
>TRBJ2-1|TRBD2|few|TRBV7-3
CASSPTSGSSYNEQFF
TGTGCCAGCAGCCCGACTAGCGGGAGCTCCTACAATGAGCAGTTCTTC
>TRBJ2-3|.|few|TRBV28
CASSGGADTQYF
TGTGCCAGCAGTGGCGGGGCAGATACGCAGTATTTT
>TRBJ1-2|.|.|TRBV4-3
CASSQGVVGSGTLDGYTF
TGCGCCAGCAGTCAAGGGGTTGTGGGGTCGGGAACACTGGATGGCTACACCTTC
>TRBJ2-2|TRBD2|.|TRBV2
CASSAPSGGNTGELFF
TGTGCCAGCAGTGCCCCTAGCGGGGGGAACACCGGGGAGCTGTTTTTT
>TRBJ2-1|TRBD1|.|TRBV6-6
CASSPDRDSYNEQFF
TGTGCCAGCAGCCCGGACAGGGACTCCTACAATGAGCAGTTCTTC
>TRBJ2-1|.|.|TRBV5-1
CASHSGGDEQFF
TGCGCCAGCCACTCGGGGGGCGATGAGCAGTTCTTC
>TRBJ1-5|.|few|TRBV7-2
CASSSGQDQPQHF
TGTGCCAGCAGCTCAGGGCAGGATCAGCCCCAGCATTTT
>TRBJ1-5|.|few|TRBV4-2
CASSQEQDQPQHF
TGTGCCAGCAGCCAAGAACAGGATCAGCCCCAGCATTTT
>TRBJ1-2|TRBD1|few|TRBV6-2/TRBV6-3
CASRDSSFYGYTF
TGTGCCAGCCGGGACAGCAGTTTCTATGGCTACACCTTC
>TRBJ1-1|.|few|TRBV7-2
CASSLYDSGTEAFF
TGTGCCAGCAGCTTATACGACTCGGGGACTGAAGCTTTCTTT